The present TCR beta chain was sequenced within a study of cytomegalovirus exposure and HLA in healthy donors. Study-level points and caveats: When analyzed later, a missense DCLRE1C variant was found to be linked to TCR beta V- and J-gene trimming. Sequencing depth roughly uniform across donors was assumed in presence/absence analyses.

Amplification used 60 Vbeta primers and 13 Jbeta primers. Profiling relied on immunoSEQ multiplex PCR, and the TCRdb table lists in-frame clones only, not all of them. The table records under 150,000 clones, roughly 89% of them present only once. Worth noting for this clone: Its cognate antigen is unknown.

The sequenced material came from PBMCs. The sequence came from a woman aged 25 to 45 in good health and CMV-seronegative.

The CDR3 DNA reads TGCGCCAGCAGCCCGGGACAGCCGCTGTTATACGAGCAGTACTTC. It yields the protein CASSPGQPLLYEQYF. The rearrangement links TRBV5-1 to TRBJ2-7; TRBD1 aligns across 7 bases. The ends lost 4 bases at V and 4 bases at J; junction bases unmatched: 11. Germline CDR1 SGHRS, CDR2 YFSETQ. The CDR3 is made up of 15 amino acids. Together with reference TRBV5-1 and TRBJ2-7, the CDR3 gives the full variable domain: KAGVTQTPRYLIKTRGQQVTLSCSPISGHRSVSWYQQTPGQGLQFLFEYFSETQRNKGNFPGRFSGRQFSNSRSEMNVSTLELGDSALYLCASSPGQPLLYEQYFGPGTRLTVT.